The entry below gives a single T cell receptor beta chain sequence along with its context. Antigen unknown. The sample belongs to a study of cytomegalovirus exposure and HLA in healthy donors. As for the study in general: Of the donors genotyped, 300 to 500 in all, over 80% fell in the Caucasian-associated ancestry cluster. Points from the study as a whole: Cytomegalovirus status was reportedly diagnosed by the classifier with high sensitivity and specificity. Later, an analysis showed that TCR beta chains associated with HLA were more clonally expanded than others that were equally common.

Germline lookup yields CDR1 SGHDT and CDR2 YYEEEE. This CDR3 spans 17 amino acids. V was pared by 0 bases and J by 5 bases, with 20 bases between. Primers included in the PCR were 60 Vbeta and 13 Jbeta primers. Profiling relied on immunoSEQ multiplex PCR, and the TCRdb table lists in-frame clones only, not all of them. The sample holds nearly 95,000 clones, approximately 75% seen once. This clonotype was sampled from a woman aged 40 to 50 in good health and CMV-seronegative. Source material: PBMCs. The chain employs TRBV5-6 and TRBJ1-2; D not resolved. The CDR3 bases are TGTGCCAGCAGCTTGGAAGGCGGCCAGAGACCGAGGTATGGCTACACCTTC. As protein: CASSLEGGQRPRYGYTF. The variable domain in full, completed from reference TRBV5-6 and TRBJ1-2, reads DAGVTQSPTHLIKTRGQQVTLRCSPKSGHDTVSWYQQALGQGPQFIFQYYEEEERQRGNFPDRFSGHQFPNYSSELNVNALLLGDSALYLCASSLEGGQRPRYGYTFGSGTRLTVV.